What follows describes a single T cell receptor (beta chain). Its antigen is unidentified. The source of the sample is a study of CD4 T cells in relation to SARS-CoV-2 and coronaviruses. The overall study: After 10 to 11 days of antigen culture, PBMC TCR beta CDR3s were sequenced.

Sequenced by immunoSEQ multiplex PCR; TCRdb stores in-frame clones only, minus some. The repertoire holds about 21,000 clones, with 65% to 85% as singletons. V lost 2 bases, J lost 4 bases, and 8 bases lay in between. Germline-derived CDR1 and CDR2 are LGHDT and YNNKEL (reference sequence). This CDR3 is 13 amino acids long. CD4+ T cells from unexposed donors were obtained before the COVID-19 pandemic (2011-2018). Isolation of CD4+ T cells took place after about 9 days in culture. The V call is TRBV3-1 (or the pseudogene TRBV3-2), the J call TRBJ2-5; D may be TRBD2 (5 bases). Sequenced input: CD4+ T cells from PBMCs, cultured in vitro. The TCR was taken from a human donor in good health. CDR3 in amino acids: CASSQRGSETQYF. CDR3 nucleotide sequence: TGTGCCAGCAGCCAAAGAGGGTCAGAGACCCAGTACTTC.